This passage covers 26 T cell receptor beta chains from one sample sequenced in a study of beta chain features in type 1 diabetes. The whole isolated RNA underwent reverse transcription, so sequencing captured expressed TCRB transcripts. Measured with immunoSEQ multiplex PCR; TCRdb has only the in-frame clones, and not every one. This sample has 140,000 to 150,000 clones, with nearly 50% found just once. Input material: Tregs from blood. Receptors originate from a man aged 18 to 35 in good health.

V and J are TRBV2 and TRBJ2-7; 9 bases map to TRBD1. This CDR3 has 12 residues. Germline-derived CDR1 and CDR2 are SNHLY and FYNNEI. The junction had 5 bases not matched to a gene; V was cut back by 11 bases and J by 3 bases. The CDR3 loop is CAGGQGSYEQYF. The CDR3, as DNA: TGTGCCGGGGGACAGGGTAGCTACGAGCAGTACTTC.

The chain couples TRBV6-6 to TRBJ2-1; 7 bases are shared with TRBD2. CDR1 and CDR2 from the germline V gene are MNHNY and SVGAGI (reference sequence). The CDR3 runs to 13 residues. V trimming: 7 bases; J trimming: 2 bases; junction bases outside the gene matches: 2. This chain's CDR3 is CASTRETYNEQFF. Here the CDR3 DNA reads TGTGCCAGCACGCGGGAGACCTACAATGAGCAGTTCTTC.

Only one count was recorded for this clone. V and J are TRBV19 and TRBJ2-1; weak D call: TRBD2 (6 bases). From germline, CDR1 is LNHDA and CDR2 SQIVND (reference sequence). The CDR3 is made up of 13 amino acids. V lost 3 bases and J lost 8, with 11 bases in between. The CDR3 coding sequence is TGTGCCAGTAGTATTGTTCGGGGGTATGAGCAGTTCTTC. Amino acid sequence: CASSIVRGYEQFF.

DNA for the CDR3: TGTGCCAGCAGCTTAGGGACTAGCGGGCAAGAGACCCAGTACTTC. It yields the protein CASSLGTSGQETQYF. V usage is TRBV11-2 and J usage is TRBJ2-5; 11 bases map to TRBD2. Per germline, CDR1 SGHAT and CDR2 FQNNGV. The CDR3 has 15 residues. J gave up 2 bases and V 1 base, and 0 bases lay outside the gene matches.

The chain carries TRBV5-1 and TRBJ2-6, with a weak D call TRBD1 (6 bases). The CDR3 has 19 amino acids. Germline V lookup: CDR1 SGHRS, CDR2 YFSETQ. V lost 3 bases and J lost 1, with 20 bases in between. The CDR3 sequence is CASSWGHQGRLSGANVLTF. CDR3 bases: TGCGCCAGCAGCTGGGGACATCAGGGGCGCTTATCTGGGGCCAACGTCCTGACTTTC.

CDR3 in amino acids: CASSEQGADNSPLHF. The CDR3 DNA sequence: TGTGCCAGCAGTGAACAGGGGGCGGATAATTCACCCCTCCACTTT. V usage is TRBV6-1 and J usage is TRBJ1-6; TRBD1 matches 8 bases. V dropped 2 bases and J dropped 5; count of bases not matched to a gene: 2. Per germline, CDR1 MNHNS and CDR2 SASEGT. The CDR3 runs 15 residues.

The DNA for the CDR3 is TGCAGCGTTCTCAACCCCACCCGGACAGGCTATGGCTACACCTTC. This codes for CSVLNPTRTGYGYTF. The rearrangement joins TRBV29-1 to TRBJ1-2; 7 positions match TRBD1. This CDR3 contains 15 residues. Germline loops: CDR1 SQVTM, CDR2 ANQGSEA. J lost 4 bases, V lost 5 bases, and 13 bases had no gene match.

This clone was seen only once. CDR3 DNA sequence: TGCGCCAGCAGCCAAGGGAGGGGCGCCATGAACACTGAAGCTTTCTTT. Its translation: CASSQGRGAMNTEAFF. The chain couples TRBV4-1 to TRBJ1-1; D is perhaps TRBD1 (5 bases). Trimming took off 1 base at V and 0 bases at J, with 12 bases between the two ends. CDR3 length: 16 residues. The germline V gene has CDR1 MGHRA and CDR2 YSYEKL.

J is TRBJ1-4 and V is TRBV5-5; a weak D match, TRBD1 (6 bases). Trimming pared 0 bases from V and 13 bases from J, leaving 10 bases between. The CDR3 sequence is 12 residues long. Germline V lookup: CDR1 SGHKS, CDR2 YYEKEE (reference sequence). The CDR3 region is CASSLGGRGLFF. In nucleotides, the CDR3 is TGTGCCAGCAGCTTGGGGGGGCGAGGACTGTTTTTT.

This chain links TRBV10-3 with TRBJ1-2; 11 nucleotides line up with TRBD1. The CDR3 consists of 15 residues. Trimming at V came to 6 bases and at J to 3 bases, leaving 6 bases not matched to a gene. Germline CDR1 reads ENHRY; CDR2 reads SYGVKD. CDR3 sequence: CAISQTGQGDYGYTF. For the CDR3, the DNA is TGTGCCATCAGCCAAACGGGACAGGGGGACTATGGCTACACCTTC.

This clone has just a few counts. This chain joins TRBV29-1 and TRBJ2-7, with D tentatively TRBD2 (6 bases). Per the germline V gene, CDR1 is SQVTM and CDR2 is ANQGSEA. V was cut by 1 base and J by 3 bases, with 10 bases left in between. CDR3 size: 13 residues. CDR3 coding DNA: TGCAGCGTTGAAGGTCCGGGAGTCTACGAGCAGTACTTC. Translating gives CSVEGPGVYEQYF.

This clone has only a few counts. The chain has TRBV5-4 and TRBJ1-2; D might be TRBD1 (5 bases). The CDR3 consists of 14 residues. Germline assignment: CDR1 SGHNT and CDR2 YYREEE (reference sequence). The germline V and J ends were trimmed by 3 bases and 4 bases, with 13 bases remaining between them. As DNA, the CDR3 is TGTGCCAGCAGCTCCCCCCAGGGAACCTATGGCTACACCTTC. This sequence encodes CASSSPQGTYGYTF.

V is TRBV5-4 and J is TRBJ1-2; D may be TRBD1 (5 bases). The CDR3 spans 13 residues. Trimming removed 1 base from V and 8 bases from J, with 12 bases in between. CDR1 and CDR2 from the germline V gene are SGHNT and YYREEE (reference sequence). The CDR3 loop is CASSLSQGTGYTF. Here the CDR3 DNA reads TGTGCCAGCAGCTTGTCCCAGGGTACGGGCTACACCTTC.

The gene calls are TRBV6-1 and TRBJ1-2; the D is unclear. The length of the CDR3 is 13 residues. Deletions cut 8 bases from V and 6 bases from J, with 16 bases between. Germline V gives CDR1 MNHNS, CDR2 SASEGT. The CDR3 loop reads CASATLPRNGYTF. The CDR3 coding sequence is TGTGCCAGCGCGACTCTCCCTAGAAATGGCTACACCTTC.

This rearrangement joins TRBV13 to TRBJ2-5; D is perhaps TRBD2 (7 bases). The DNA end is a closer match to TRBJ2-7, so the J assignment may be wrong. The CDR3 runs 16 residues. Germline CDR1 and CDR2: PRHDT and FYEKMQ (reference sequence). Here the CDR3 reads CASSPPPSGGPHEQYF. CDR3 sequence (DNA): TGTGCCAGCAGCCCCCCTCCCTCCGGGGGGCCTCACGAGCAGTACTTC.

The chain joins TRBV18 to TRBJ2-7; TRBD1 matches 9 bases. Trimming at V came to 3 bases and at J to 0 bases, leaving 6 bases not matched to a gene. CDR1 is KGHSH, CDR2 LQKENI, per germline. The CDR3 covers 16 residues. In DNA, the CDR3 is TGTGCCAGCTCACCGCGGGGACAGGGAGGCTCCTACGAGCAGTACTTC. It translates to CASSPRGQGGSYEQYF. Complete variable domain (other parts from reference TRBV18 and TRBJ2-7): NAGVMQNPRHLVRRRGQEARLRCSPMKGHSHVYWYRQLPEEGLKFMVYLQKENIIDESGMPKERFSAEFPKEGPSILRIQQVVRGDSAAYFCASSPRGQGGSYEQYFGPGTRLTVT.

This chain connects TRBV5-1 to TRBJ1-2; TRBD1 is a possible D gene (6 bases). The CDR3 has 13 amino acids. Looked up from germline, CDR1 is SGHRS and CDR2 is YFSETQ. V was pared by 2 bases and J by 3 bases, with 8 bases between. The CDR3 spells CASSFGTHYGYTF. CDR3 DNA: TGCGCCAGCAGCTTTGGGACACACTATGGCTACACCTTC.

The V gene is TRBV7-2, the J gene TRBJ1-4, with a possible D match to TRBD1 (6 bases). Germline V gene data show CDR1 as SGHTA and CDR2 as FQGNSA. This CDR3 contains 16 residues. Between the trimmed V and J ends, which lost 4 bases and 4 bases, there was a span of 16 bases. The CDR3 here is CASSSGGQGINEKLFF. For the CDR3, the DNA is TGTGCCAGCAGCTCCGGGGGGCAGGGTATTAATGAAAAACTGTTTTTT.

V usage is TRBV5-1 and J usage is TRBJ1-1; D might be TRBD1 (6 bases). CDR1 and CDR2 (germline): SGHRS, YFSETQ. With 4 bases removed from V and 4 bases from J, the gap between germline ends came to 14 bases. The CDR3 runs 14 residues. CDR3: CASSEQGSGTEAFF. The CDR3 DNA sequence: TGCGCCAGCAGCGAACAGGGTTCCGGCACTGAAGCTTTCTTT.

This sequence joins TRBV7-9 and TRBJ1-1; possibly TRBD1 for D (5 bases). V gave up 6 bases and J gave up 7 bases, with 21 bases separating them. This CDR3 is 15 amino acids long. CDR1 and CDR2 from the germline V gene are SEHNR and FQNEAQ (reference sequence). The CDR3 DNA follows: TGTGCCAGCAGTTTTAGGGGTTCTTATCGCGGTGAAGCTTTCTTT. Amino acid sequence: CASSFRGSYRGEAFF.

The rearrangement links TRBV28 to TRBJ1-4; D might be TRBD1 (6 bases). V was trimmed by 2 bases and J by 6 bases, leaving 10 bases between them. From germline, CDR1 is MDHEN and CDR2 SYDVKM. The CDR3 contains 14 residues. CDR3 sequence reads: CASSLGGWDEKLFF. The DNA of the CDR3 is TGTGCCAGCAGTTTAGGGGGCTGGGATGAAAAACTGTTTTTT.

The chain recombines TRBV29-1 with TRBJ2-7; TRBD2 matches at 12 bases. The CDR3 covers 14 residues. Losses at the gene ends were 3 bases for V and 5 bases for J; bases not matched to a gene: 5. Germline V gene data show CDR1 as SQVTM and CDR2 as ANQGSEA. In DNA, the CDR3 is TGCAGCGTTGAGGAACTAGCGGGAGGACACGAGCAGTACTTC. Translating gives CSVEELAGGHEQYF.

The CDR3 bases are TGTGCCGGCCGGGCTCCGGGAAATTCACCCCTCCACTTT. Residues: CAGRAPGNSPLHF. The V call is TRBV6-1, the J call TRBJ1-6; D gene uncertain. V lost 11 bases and J lost 7, with 15 bases in between. The CDR3 has 13 residues. Germline CDR1 MNHNS, CDR2 SASEGT.

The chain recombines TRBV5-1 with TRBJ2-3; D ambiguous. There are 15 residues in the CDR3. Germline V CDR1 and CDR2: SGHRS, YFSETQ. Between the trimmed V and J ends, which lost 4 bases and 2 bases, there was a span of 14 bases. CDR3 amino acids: CASSAGSFVTDTQYF. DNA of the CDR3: TGCGCCAGCAGCGCCGGGTCTTTCGTCACAGATACGCAGTATTTT.

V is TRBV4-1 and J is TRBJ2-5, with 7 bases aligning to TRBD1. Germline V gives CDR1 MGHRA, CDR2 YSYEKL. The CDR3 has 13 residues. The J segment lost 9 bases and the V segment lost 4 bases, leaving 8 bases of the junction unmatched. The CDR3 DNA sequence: TGCGCCAGCAGCCTAGGACAGGTTGGGTCCCAGTACTTC. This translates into CASSLGQVGSQYF.

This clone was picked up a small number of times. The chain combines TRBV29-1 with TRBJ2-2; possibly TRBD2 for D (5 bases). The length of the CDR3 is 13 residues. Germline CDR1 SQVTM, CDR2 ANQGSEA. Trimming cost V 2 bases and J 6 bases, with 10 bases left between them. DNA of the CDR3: TGCAGCGTTGAATACTCTAGCTCCGGGGAGCTGTTTTTT. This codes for CSVEYSSSGELFF.